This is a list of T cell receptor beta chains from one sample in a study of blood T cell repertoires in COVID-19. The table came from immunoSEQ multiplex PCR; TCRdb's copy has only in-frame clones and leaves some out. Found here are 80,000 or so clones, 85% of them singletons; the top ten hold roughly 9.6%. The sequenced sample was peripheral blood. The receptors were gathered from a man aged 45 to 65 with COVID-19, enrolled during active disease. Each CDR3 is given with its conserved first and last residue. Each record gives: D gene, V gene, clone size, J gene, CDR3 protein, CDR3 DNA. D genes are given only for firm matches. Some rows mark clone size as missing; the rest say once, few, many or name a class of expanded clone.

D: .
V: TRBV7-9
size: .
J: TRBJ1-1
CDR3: CAYGGGETEAFF
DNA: TGTGCCTACGGGGGAGGGGAAACTGAAGCTTTCTTT

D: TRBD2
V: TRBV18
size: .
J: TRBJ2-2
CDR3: CASSPGLAGNTGELFF
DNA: TGTGCCAGCTCACCGGGACTAGCGGGAAACACCGGGGAGCTGTTTTTT

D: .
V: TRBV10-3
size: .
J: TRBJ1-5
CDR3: CAISAEVVQPQHF
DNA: TGTGCCATCAGTGCCGAGGTCGTGCAGCCCCAGCATTTT

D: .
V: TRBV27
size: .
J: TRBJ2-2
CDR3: CASSFRAGELFF
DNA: TGTGCCAGCAGTTTCCGGGCCGGGGAGCTGTTTTTT

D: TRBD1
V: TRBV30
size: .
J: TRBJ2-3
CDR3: CAWSWDRAHDTQYF
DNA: TGTGCCTGGAGTTGGGACAGAGCCCACGATACGCAGTATTTT

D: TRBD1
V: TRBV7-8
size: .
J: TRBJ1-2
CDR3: CASSLGRQGGGYTF
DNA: TGTGCCAGCAGCTTAGGGAGACAGGGGGGCGGCTACACCTTC

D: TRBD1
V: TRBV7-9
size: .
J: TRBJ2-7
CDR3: CASSLVGAGGYEQYF
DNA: TGTGCCAGCAGCTTAGTGGGGGCAGGGGGCTACGAGCAGTACTTC

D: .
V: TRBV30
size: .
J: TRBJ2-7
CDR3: CAWSGGFEQYF
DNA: TGTGCCTGGAGTGGAGGGTTCGAGCAGTACTTC

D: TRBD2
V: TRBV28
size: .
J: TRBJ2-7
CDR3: CASRTAGVSTAYEQYF
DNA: TGTGCCAGCAGAACGGCGGGAGTTTCTACGGCGTACGAGCAGTACTTC

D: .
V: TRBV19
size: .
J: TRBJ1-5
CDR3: CASSPYGAKTYSNQPQHF
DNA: TGTGCCAGTAGCCCCTATGGGGCGAAAACCTATAGCAATCAGCCCCAGCATTTT

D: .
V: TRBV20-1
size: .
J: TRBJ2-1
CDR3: CSALTRDEQFF
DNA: TGCAGTGCTCTGACTAGGGATGAGCAGTTCTTC

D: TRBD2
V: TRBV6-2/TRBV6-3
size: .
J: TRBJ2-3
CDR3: CASSYTLLGLQAQYF
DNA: TGTGCCAGCAGTTACACACTACTGGGACTACAGGCGCAGTATTTT

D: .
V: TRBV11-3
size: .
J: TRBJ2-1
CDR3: CASSLGLGRGDNEQFF
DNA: TGTGCCAGCAGCTTAGGGTTGGGGCGGGGTGACAATGAGCAGTTCTTC

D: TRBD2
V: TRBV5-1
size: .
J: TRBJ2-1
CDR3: CASSLQRELGRNEQFF
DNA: TGCGCCAGCAGCTTGCAGCGGGAGTTAGGGAGGAATGAGCAGTTCTTC

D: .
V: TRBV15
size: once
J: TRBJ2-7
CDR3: CATSRDPGYEQYF
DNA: TGTGCCACCAGCAGAGATCCGGGTTACGAGCAGTACTTC

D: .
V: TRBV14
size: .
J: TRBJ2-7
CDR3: CASSPSGGGRGGSYEQYF
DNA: TGTGCCAGCAGCCCCTCGGGCGGGGGCAGAGGGGGATCCTACGAGCAGTACTTC

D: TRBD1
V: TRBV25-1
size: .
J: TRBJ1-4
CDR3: CASSDTGANEKLFF
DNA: TGTGCCAGCAGTGACACAGGGGCGAATGAAAAACTGTTTTTT

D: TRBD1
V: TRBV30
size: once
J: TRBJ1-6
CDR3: CAWSPGTGGTRIGNSPLHF
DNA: TGTGCCTGGAGTCCCGGGACAGGGGGGACGCGTATAGGTAATTCACCCCTCCACTTT

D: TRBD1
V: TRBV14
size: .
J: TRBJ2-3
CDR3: CASSYILPGTATLDTQYF
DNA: TGTGCCAGCAGCTACATTCTCCCCGGGACAGCGACCTTAGATACGCAGTATTTT

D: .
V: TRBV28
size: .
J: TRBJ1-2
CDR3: CASSQPGTANYGYTF
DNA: TGTGCCAGCAGCCAGCCCGGGACTGCTAACTATGGCTACACCTTC

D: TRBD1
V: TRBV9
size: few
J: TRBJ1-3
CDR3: CASSLGQPSSGNTIYF
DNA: TGTGCCAGCAGCTTGGGACAGCCAAGCTCTGGAAACACCATATATTTT

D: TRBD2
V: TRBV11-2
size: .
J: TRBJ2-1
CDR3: CASSRRLAGGFFF
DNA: TGTGCCAGCAGCAGAAGACTAGCGGGAGGATTTTTCTTC

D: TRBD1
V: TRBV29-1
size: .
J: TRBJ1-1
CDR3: CSVGQGSGTEAFF
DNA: TGCAGCGTCGGACAGGGGAGTGGCACTGAAGCTTTCTTT

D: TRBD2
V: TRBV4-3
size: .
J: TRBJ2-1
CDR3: CASSQQLAGDYNEQFF
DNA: TGCGCCAGCAGCCAACAACTAGCGGGGGACTACAATGAGCAGTTCTTC

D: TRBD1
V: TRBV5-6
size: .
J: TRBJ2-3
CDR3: CASNRGQITDTQYF
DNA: TGTGCCAGCAACAGGGGACAAATCACAGATACGCAGTATTTT

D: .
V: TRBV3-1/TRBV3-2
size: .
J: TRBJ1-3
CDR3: CASSQDSGAGNTIYF
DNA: TGTGCCAGCAGCCAAGATTCGGGGGCTGGAAACACCATATATTTT

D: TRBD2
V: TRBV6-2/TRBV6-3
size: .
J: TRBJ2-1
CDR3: CASSYKGLADSYNEQFF
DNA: TGTGCCAGCAGTTACAAGGGACTAGCGGACTCCTACAATGAGCAGTTCTTC

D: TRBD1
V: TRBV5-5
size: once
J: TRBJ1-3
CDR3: CASSLAIGTGPGNTIYF
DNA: TGTGCCAGCAGCTTGGCCATTGGGACAGGGCCCGGAAACACCATATATTTT

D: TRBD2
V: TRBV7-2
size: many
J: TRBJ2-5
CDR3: CASSLGGLARETQYF
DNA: TGTGCCAGCAGCTTAGGGGGACTAGCAAGGGAGACCCAGTACTTC

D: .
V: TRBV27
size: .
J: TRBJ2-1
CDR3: CASSSRDISSYNEQFF
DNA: TGTGCCAGCAGTAGCCGGGACATTAGCTCCTACAATGAGCAGTTCTTC

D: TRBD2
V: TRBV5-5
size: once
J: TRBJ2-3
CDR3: CASSPGWAGGSDTQYF
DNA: TGTGCCAGCAGCCCCGGCTGGGCGGGAGGTTCAGATACGCAGTATTTT

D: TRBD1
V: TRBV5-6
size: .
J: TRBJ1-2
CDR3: CASSAISARGFYGYTF
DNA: TGTGCCAGCAGCGCCATCTCCGCCAGGGGGTTCTATGGCTACACCTTC

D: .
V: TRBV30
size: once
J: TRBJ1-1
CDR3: CAATGTAEAFF
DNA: TGTGCCGCAACAGGGACCGCTGAAGCTTTCTTT

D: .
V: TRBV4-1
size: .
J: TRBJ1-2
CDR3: CASSQTAAPNYGYTF
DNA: TGCGCCAGCAGCCAGACAGCAGCCCCTAACTATGGCTACACCTTC

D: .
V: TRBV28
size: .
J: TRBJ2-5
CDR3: CASSFPQSQTQYF
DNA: TGTGCCAGCAGTTTTCCACAGAGCCAGACCCAGTACTTC

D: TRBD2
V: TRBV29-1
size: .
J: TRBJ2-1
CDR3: CSVQAGNLGEQFF
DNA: TGCAGCGTTCAAGCGGGGAACCTAGGTGAGCAGTTCTTC

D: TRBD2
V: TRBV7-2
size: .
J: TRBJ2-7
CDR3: CASSFLRLASPSVQYF
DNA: TGTGCCAGCAGCTTCCTAAGACTAGCCTCCCCCTCGGTGCAGTACTTC

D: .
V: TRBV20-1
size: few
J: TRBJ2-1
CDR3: CSASGSNEQFF
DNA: TGCAGTGCTAGCGGGAGTAATGAGCAGTTCTTC

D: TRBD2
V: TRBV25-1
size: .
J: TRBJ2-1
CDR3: CASSTSGVYNEQFF
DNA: TGTGCCAGCTCCACTAGCGGGGTTTACAATGAGCAGTTCTTC

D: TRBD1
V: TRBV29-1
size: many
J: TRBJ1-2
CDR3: CSVGDRGDGYTF
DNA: TGCAGCGTTGGAGACAGGGGGGACGGCTACACCTTC

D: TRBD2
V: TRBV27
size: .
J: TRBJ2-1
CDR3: CASRRLAGGSYNEQFF
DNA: TGTGCCAGCAGAAGACTAGCGGGAGGCTCCTACAATGAGCAGTTCTTC

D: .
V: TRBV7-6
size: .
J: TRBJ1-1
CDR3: CASSLRPGSGTEAFF
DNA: TGTGCCAGCAGCTTACGGCCAGGGTCGGGCACTGAAGCTTTCTTT

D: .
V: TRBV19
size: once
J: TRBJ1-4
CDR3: CASSMTATNEKLFF
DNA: TGTGCCAGTAGTATGACAGCGACTAATGAAAAACTGTTTTTT

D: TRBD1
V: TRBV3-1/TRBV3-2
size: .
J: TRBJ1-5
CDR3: CASSYARTGREGDNQPQHF
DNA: TGTGCCAGCAGCTACGCGAGGACAGGGAGGGAAGGGGACAATCAGCCCCAGCATTTT

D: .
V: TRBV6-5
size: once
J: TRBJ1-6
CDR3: CAAKPPRDGSPLHF
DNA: TGTGCCGCGAAGCCCCCTCGAGATGGTTCACCCCTCCACTTT

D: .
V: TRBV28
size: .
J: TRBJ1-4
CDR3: CAISQTPTNEKLFF
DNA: TGTGCCATCTCCCAGACTCCAACTAATGAAAAACTGTTTTTT

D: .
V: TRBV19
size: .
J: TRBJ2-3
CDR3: CASRLASTDTQYF
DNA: TGTGCCAGTAGGTTGGCTAGCACAGATACGCAGTATTTT

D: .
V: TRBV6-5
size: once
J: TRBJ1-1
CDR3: CASNRGSNTEAFF
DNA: TGTGCCAGCAACCGGGGGTCGAACACTGAAGCTTTCTTT

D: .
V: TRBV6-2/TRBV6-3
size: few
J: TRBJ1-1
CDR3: CASSYSTGTEAFF
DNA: TGTGCCAGCAGTTATTCCACGGGTACTGAAGCTTTCTTT

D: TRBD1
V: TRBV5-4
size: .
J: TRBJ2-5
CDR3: CASSPKDRGSETQYF
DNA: TGTGCCAGCAGCCCAAAGGACAGGGGTTCAGAGACCCAGTACTTC